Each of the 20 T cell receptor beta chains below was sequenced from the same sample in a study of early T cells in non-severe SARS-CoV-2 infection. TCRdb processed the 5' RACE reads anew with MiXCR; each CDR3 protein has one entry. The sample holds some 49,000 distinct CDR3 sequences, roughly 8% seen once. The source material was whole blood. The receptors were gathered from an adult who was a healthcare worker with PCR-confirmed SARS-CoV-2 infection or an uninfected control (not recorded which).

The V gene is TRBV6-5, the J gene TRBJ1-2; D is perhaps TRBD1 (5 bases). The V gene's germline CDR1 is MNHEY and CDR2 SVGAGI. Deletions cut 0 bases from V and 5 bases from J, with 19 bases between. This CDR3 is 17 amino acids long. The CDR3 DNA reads TGTGCCAGCAGTTACTCGATTAACTCGGGGACGGCGTATGGCTACACCTTC. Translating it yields CASSYSINSGTAYGYTF.

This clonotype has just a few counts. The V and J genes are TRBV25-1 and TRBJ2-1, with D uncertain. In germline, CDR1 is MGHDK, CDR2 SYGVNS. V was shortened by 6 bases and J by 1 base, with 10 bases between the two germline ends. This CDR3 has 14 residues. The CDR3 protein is CASSEIESYNEQFF. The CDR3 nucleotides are TGTGCCAGCAGCGAGATAGAGTCCTACAATGAGCAGTTCTTC. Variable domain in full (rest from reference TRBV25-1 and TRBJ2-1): EADIYQTPRYLVIGTGKKITLECSQTMGHDKMYWYQQDPGMELHLIHYSYGVNSTEKGDLSSESTVSRIRTEHFPLTLESARPSHTSQYLCASSEIESYNEQFFGPGTRLTVL.

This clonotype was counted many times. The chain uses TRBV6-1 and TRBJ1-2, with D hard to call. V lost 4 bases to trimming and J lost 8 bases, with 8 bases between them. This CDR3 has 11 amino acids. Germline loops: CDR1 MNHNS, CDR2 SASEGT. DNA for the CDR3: TGTGCCAGCAGTGCCAGTAACGGCTACACCTTC. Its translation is CASSASNGYTF.

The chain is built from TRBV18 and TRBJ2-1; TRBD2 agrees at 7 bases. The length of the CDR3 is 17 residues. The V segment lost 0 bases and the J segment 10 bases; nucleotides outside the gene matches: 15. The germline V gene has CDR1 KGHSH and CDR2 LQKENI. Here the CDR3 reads CASSPPSTGRAGIEQFF. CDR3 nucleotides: TGTGCCAGCTCACCACCGAGTACGGGGAGGGCCGGGATAGAGCAGTTCTTC.

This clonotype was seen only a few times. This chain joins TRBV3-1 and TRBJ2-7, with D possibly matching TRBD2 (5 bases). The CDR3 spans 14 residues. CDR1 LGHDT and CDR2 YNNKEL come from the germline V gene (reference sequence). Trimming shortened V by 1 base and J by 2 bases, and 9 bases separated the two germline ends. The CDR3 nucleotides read TGTGCCAGCAGCCAAGGGACTTGGACCTACGAGCAGTACTTC. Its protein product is CASSQGTWTYEQYF.

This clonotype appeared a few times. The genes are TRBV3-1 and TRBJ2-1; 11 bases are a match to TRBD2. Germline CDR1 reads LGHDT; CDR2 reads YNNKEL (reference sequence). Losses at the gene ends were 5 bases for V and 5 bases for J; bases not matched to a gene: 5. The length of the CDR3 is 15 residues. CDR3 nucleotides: TGTGCCAGCAGCAGTAGCGGGGGGGCGGACAATGAGCAGTTCTTC. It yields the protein CASSSSGGADNEQFF.

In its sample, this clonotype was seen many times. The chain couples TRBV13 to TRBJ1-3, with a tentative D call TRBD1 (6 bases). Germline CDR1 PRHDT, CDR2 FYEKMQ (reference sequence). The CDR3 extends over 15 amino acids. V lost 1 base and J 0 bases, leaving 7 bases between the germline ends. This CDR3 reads CASSLEGGSGNTIYF. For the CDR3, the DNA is TGTGCCAGCAGCTTAGAGGGGGGCTCTGGAAACACCATATATTTT.

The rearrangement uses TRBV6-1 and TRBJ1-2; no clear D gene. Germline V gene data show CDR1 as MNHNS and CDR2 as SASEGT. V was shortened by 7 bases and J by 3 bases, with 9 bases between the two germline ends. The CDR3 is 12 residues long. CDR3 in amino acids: CASIGSDYGYTF. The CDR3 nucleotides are TGTGCCAGCATTGGGAGTGACTATGGCTACACCTTC.

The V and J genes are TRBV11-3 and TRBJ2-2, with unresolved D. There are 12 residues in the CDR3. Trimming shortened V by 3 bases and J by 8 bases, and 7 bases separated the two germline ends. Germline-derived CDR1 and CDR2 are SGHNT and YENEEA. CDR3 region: CASSFEPGELFF. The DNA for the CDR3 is TGTGCCAGCAGCTTTGAGCCGGGGGAGCTGTTTTTT.

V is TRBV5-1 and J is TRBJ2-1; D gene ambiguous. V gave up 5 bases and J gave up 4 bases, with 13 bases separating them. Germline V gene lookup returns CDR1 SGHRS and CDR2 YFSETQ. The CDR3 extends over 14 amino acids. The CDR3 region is CASRSDTLYNEQFF. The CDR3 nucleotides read TGCGCCAGCAGATCCGACACTCTATACAATGAGCAGTTCTTC. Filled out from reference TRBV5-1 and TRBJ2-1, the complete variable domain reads KAGVTQTPRYLIKTRGQQVTLSCSPISGHRSVSWYQQTPGQGLQFLFEYFSETQRNKGNFPGRFSGRQFSNSRSEMNVSTLELGDSALYLCASRSDTLYNEQFFGPGTRLTVL.

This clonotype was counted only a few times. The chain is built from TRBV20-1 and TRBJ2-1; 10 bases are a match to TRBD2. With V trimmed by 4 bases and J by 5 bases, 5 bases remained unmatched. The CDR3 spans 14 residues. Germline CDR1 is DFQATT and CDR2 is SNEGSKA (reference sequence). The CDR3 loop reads CSATSGGADNEQFF. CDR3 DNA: TGCAGTGCTACGAGCGGGGGGGCCGACAATGAGCAGTTCTTC.

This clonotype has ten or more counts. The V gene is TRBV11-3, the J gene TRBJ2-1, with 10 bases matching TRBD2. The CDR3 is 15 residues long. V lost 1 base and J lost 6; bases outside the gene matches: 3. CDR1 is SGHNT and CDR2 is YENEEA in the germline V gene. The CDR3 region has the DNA TGTGCCAGCAGCTTAGGCCTAGCGGGGGTCAATGAGCAGTTCTTC. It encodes CASSLGLAGVNEQFF.

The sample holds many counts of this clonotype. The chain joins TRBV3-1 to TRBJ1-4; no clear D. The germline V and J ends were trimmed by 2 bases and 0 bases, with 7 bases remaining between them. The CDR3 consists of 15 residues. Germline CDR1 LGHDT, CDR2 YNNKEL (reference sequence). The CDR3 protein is CASSQYSSTNEKLFF. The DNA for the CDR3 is TGTGCCAGCAGCCAATACAGTTCAACTAATGAAAAACTGTTTTTT.

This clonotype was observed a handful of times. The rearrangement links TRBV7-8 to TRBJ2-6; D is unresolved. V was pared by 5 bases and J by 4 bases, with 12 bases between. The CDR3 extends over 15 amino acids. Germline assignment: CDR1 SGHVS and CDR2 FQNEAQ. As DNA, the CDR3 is TGTGCCAGCAGCGCGTACCCGGTAGGGGCCAACGTCCTGACTTTC. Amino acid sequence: CASSAYPVGANVLTF. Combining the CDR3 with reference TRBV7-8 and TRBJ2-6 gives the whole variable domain GAGVSQSPRYKVAKRGQDVALRCDPISGHVSLFWYQQALGQGPEFLTYFQNEAQLDKSGLPSDRFFAERPEGSVSTLKIQRTQQEDSAVYLCASSAYPVGANVLTFGAGSRLTVL.

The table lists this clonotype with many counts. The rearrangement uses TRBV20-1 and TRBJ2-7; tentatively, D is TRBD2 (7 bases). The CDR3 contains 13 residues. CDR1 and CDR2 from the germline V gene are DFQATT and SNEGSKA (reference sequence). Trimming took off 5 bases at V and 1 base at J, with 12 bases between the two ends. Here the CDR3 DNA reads TGCAGTGCTGGGGGGGCCACTTCCTACGAGCAGTACTTC. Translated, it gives CSAGGATSYEQYF.

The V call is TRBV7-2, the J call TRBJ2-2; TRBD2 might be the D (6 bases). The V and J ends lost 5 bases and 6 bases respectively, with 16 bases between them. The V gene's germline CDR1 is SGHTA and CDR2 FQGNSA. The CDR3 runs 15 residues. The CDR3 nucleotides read TGTGCCAGCAGCATCCTAGCGACTACTGCCGGGGAGCTGTTTTTT. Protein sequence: CASSILATTAGELFF. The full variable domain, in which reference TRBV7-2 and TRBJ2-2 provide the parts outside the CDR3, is GAGVSQSPSNKVTEKGKDVELRCDPISGHTALYWYRQSLGQGLEFLIYFQGNSAPDKSGLPSDRFSAERTGGSVSTLTIQRTQQEDSAVYLCASSILATTAGELFFGEGSRLTVL.

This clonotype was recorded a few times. This CDR3 reads CASSSGGSGANVLTF. CDR3 sequence (DNA): TGTGCCAGTAGCTCGGGCGGATCTGGGGCCAACGTCCTGACTTTC. The chain couples TRBV19 to TRBJ2-6; D gene uncertain. The CDR3 loop spans 15 amino acids. V lost 6 bases and J lost 1, with 10 bases in between. CDR1 is LNHDA, CDR2 SQIVND, per germline (reference sequence).

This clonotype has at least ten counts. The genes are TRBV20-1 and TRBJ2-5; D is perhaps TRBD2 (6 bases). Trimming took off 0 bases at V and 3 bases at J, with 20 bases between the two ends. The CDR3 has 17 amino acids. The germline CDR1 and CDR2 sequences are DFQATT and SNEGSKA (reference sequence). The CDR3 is CSARDQWEGEVEETQYF. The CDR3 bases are TGCAGTGCTAGAGATCAATGGGAAGGGGAGGTCGAAGAGACCCAGTACTTC.

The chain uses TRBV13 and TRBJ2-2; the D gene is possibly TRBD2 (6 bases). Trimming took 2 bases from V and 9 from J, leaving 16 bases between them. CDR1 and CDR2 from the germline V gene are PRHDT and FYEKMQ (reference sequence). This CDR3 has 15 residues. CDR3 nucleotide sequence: TGTGCCAGCAGCTTATCTGGGACTCCGCTTAGGGAGCTGTTTTTT. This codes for CASSLSGTPLRELFF.

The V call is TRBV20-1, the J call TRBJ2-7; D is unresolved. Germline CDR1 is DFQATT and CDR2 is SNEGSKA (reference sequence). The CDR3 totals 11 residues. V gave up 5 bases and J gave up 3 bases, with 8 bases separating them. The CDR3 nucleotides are TGCAGTGCTTACTCTAACTACGAGCAGTACTTC. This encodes CSAYSNYEQYF.